One sample yielded the 9 T cell receptor beta chains listed below, sequenced in a study of T cell responses to AZD1222 COVID-19 vaccine. Repertoires were generated with immunoSEQ multiplex PCR, while TCRdb's copy carries only in-frame clones and drops some. This sample yields 150,000 or so clones, of which around 92% are seen a single time; approximately 1.4% belongs to the top ten. The sequencing here drew on peripheral blood, taken on day 0 of AZD1222 vaccination. All receptors derive from an adult in good health.

The chain carries TRBV5-6 and TRBJ1-5; 12 bases are a match to TRBD1. This CDR3 comprises 15 residues. J was trimmed by 6 bases and V by 3 bases; bases with no gene match: 4. Germline CDR1 reads SGHDT; CDR2 reads YYEEEE. The CDR3 loop reads CASSSKGQGAQPQHF. The CDR3 bases are TGTGCCAGCAGCTCGAAGGGACAGGGGGCTCAGCCCCAGCATTTT. Using reference TRBV5-6 and TRBJ1-5 for the parts outside the CDR3, the full variable domain is DAGVTQSPTHLIKTRGQQVTLRCSPKSGHDTVSWYQQALGQGPQFIFQYYEEEERQRGNFPDRFSGHQFPNYSSELNVNALLLGDSALYLCASSSKGQGAQPQHFGDGTRLSIL.

V gene TRBV19 combines with J gene TRBJ1-1; a weak D match, TRBD1 (6 bases). Germline V CDR1 and CDR2: LNHDA, SQIVND (reference sequence). Trimming left V 6 bases short and J 4 bases short, with 18 bases between. This CDR3 comprises 15 residues. CDR3 loop: CASRTPGGARTEAFF. Here the CDR3 DNA reads TGTGCCAGTAGAACCCCCGGGGGGGCGCGCACTGAAGCTTTCTTT.

The chain recombines TRBV4-2 with TRBJ2-1, with 14 bases identical to TRBD2. V shed 7 bases, J shed 0 bases, and the junction held 2 bases outside the gene matches. Germline CDR1 is LGHNA and CDR2 is YNFKEQ. The CDR3 loop spans 16 amino acids. The CDR3 DNA is TGTGCCAGCAAAGGGACTAGCGGGAGCTCCTACAATGAGCAGTTCTTC. Translated, it gives CASKGTSGSSYNEQFF.

The DNA for the CDR3 is TGTGCCAGCAGCCCAGGTGCTGCCGTGGGCACTGAAGCTTTCTTT. It codes for CASSPGAAVGTEAFF. The V call is TRBV16, the J call TRBJ1-1, with D hard to call. CDR1 KGHSY and CDR2 FQNENV come from the germline V gene. The CDR3 is 15 residues long. V was trimmed by 4 bases and J by 4 bases, leaving 16 bases between them.

V is TRBV7-6 and J is TRBJ1-2; TRBD1 agrees at 8 bases. Germline V gene lookup returns CDR1 SGHVS and CDR2 FNYEAQ. V was clipped by 5 bases and J by 6 bases; unmatched bases: 8. The CDR3 is 14 residues long. CDR3: CASSPRTGTDGYTF. The CDR3 DNA follows: TGTGCCAGCAGCCCTCGGACAGGGACGGATGGCTACACCTTC.

To note about this clone: The same CDR3 arises from other DNA sequences in this sample as well. The V gene is TRBV7-9, the J gene TRBJ1-1, with unresolved D. V was clipped by 1 base and J by 0 bases, with 9 bases between them. CDR3 length: 15 residues. Germline V CDR1 and CDR2: SEHNR, FQNEAQ (reference sequence). CDR3 sequence: CASSLGAGLNTEAFF. As DNA, the CDR3 is TGTGCCAGCAGCTTAGGTGCTGGCTTGAACACTGAAGCTTTCTTT. The full variable domain, its missing parts supplied by reference TRBV7-9 and TRBJ1-1, is DTGVSQNPRHKITKRGQNVTFRCDPISEHNRLYWYRQTLGQGPEFLTYFQNEAQLEKSRLLSDRFSAERPKGSFSTLEIQRTEQGDSAMYLCASSLGAGLNTEAFFGQGTRLTVV.

The rearrangement links TRBV5-4 to TRBJ2-5; 10 nucleotides agree with TRBD2. The CDR3 extends over 18 amino acids. Germline V gene data show CDR1 as SGHNT and CDR2 as YYREEE (reference sequence). Trimming removed 3 bases from V and 0 bases from J; junction bases left unmatched: 11. The CDR3 spells CASSSSGGAFKNQETQYF. The DNA of the CDR3 is TGTGCCAGCAGCTCCAGCGGGGGGGCCTTTAAGAACCAAGAGACCCAGTACTTC.

The rearrangement links TRBV11-2 to TRBJ2-7; D tentatively fits TRBD1 or TRBD2 (5 bases each). Per the germline V gene, CDR1 is SGHAT and CDR2 is FQNNGV. The CDR3 is made up of 16 amino acids. Trimming left V 2 bases short and J 2 bases short, with 16 bases between. CDR3 residues: CASSLSSWDVAYEQYF. The CDR3, as DNA: TGTGCCAGCAGCTTAAGTTCCTGGGACGTCGCCTACGAGCAGTACTTC. Based on the CDR3 plus reference TRBV11-2 and TRBJ2-7, the full variable domain is EAGVAQSPRYKIIEKRQSVAFWCNPISGHATLYWYQQILGQGPKLLIQFQNNGVVDDSQLPKDRFSAERLKGVDSTLKIQPAKLEDSAVYLCASSLSSWDVAYEQYFGPGTRLTVT.

This chain uses TRBV28 with TRBJ2-2; TRBD2 might be the D (5 bases). This CDR3 contains 17 residues. The V end lost 5 bases, the J end lost 3 bases, and 19 bases lay between the germline ends. Germline loops: CDR1 MDHEN, CDR2 SYDVKM. The CDR3 protein is CASSPLGLGRDTGELFF. CDR3 nucleotides: TGTGCCAGCAGTCCGTTAGGACTGGGTCGTGACACCGGGGAGCTGTTTTTT. Looking up the rest from reference TRBV28 and TRBJ2-2 gives the full variable domain: DVKVTQSSRYLVKRTGEKVFLECVQDMDHENMFWYRQDPGLGLRLIYFSYDVKMKEKGDIPEGYSVSREKKERFSLILESASTNQTSMYLCASSPLGLGRDTGELFFGEGSRLTVL.